These 30 T cell receptor beta chains were all obtained from the same sample, sequenced in a study of CD8 T cells in Susac syndrome. RNA totalling about 0.45 to 1 ug underwent reverse transcription with random hexamers. TCRdb re-derived calls from the immunoSEQ multiplex PCR reads in MiXCR, one entry per CDR3 protein. This table has around 170,000 distinct CDR3 sequences, under 95% appearing once. Sequenced input: CD4+ T cells from PBMCs. These receptors were collected from a human donor with Susac syndrome.

This clonotype came up once. This chain joins TRBV10-3 and TRBJ1-1; a weak D match, TRBD1 (6 bases). The germline CDR1 and CDR2 sequences are ENHRY and SYGVKD. The CDR3 has 13 amino acids. Trimming took 6 bases from V and 0 from J, leaving 8 bases between them. The CDR3 DNA reads TGTGCCATCAGGGACAGTTTGAACACTGAAGCTTTCTTT. Translation: CAIRDSLNTEAFF.

The rearrangement links TRBV20-1 to TRBJ2-3, with D perhaps given as TRBD1 or TRBD2 (7 bases each). The germline V gene has CDR1 DFQATT and CDR2 SNEGSKA (reference sequence). CDR3 length: 15 amino acids. Between the trimmed V and J ends, which lost 3 bases and 5 bases, there was a span of 18 bases. The CDR3: CSASLGGQGEDTQYF. The DNA for the CDR3 is TGCAGTGCTAGTTTGGGGGGGCAGGGGGAAGATACGCAGTATTTT.

The rearrangement joins TRBV3-1 to TRBJ1-5; D might be TRBD1 (5 bases). Per germline, CDR1 LGHDT and CDR2 YNNKEL (reference sequence). CDR3 size: 15 residues. Trimming took 0 bases from V and 5 from J, leaving 11 bases between them. Written as DNA, the CDR3 is TGTGCCAGCAGCCAAGATCGTCAGGGTGATCAGCCCCAGCATTTT. Amino acid sequence: CASSQDRQGDQPQHF.

This rearrangement joins TRBV20-1 to TRBJ2-2; a weak D match, TRBD2 (6 bases). The V end was cut by 1 base, the J end by 2 bases, with 11 bases between. Germline CDR1 is DFQATT and CDR2 is SNEGSKA (reference sequence). The CDR3 runs to 15 residues. The CDR3 DNA reads TGCAGTGCTAGAGTAGGAGGGGTAAACACCGGGGAGCTGTTTTTT. Protein: CSARVGGVNTGELFF.

V and J are TRBV15 and TRBJ1-2; D remains ambiguous. There are 14 residues in the CDR3. Germline loops: CDR1 LNHNV, CDR2 YYDKDF (reference sequence). The germline V and J ends were trimmed by 0 bases and 4 bases, with 9 bases remaining between them. The CDR3 spells CATSRDSTAYGYTF. DNA for the CDR3: TGTGCCACCAGCAGAGATAGTACAGCCTATGGCTACACCTTC.

V usage is TRBV23-1 and J usage is TRBJ2-7, with D unresolved. TRBV23-1 is filed as an ORF, its function uncertain. Trimming left V 0 bases short and J 5 bases short, with 8 bases between. The length of the CDR3 is 13 residues. The CDR3 sequence is CASSQSAEDEQYF. DNA for the CDR3: TGCGCCAGCAGTCAATCTGCAGAGGACGAGCAGTACTTC.

This clonotype occurred once. The V and J genes are TRBV9 and TRBJ1-6; no definite D call. CDR3 length: 15 amino acids. CDR1 and CDR2 (germline): SGDLS, YYNGEE. The V gene lost 0 bases and the J gene lost 6 bases, with 10 bases spanning the gap. The CDR3 nucleotides are TGTGCCAGCAGCGTAGCTGGTGGATTTAATTCACCCCTCCACTTT. It encodes CASSVAGGFNSPLHF.

V gene TRBV2 combines with J gene TRBJ2-7, with D possibly being TRBD2 (6 bases). From germline, CDR1 is SNHLY and CDR2 FYNNEI. This CDR3 has 14 residues. The V and J ends lost 6 bases and 0 bases respectively, with 12 bases between them. CDR3 DNA: TGTGCCAGCAGGGGGGACTCCGTCTCCTACGAGCAGTACTTC. It encodes CASRGDSVSYEQYF. Using reference TRBV2 and TRBJ2-7 for the parts outside the CDR3, the full variable domain is EPEVTQTPSHQVTQMGQEVILRCVPISNHLYFYWYRQILGQKVEFLVSFYNNEISEKSEIFDDQFSVERPDGSNFTLKIRSTKLEDSAMYFCASRGDSVSYEQYFGPGTRLTVT.

This clonotype showed up just once. The chain couples TRBV20-1 to TRBJ1-2; D is unclear. Germline V CDR1 and CDR2: DFQATT, SNEGSKA (reference sequence). The CDR3 is 13 residues long. Trimming removed 1 base at V and 4 bases at J, with 10 bases between. The CDR3 DNA sequence: TGCAGTGCTAGAGTCGACGGGATCTATGGCTACACCTTC. The encoded protein is CSARVDGIYGYTF.

The chain combines TRBV5-1 with TRBJ2-5; 8 nucleotides match TRBD2. Germline trimming cut 0 bases from V and 4 bases from J; bases unmatched to any gene: 8. The CDR3 is 16 residues long. Germline values: CDR1 SGHRS, CDR2 YFSETQ. The CDR3 loop reads CASSLDPGGASETQYF. CDR3 DNA sequence: TGCGCCAGCAGCTTGGATCCGGGGGGGGCTTCAGAGACCCAGTACTTC.

The chain has TRBV7-6 and TRBJ1-1; D is unresolved. This CDR3 comprises 13 residues. Per germline, CDR1 SGHVS and CDR2 FNYEAQ. V lost 3 bases to trimming and J lost 3 bases, with 8 bases between them. The CDR3 loop is CASSLGSDTEAFF. CDR3 nucleotides: TGTGCCAGCAGCTTGGGGTCGGACACTGAAGCTTTCTTT. Full variable domain (remainder filled in from reference TRBV7-6 and TRBJ1-1): GAGVSQSPRYKVTKRGQDVALRCDPISGHVSLYWYRQALGQGPEFLTYFNYEAQQDKSGLPNDRFSAERPEGSISTLTIQRTEQRDSAMYRCASSLGSDTEAFFGQGTRLTVV.

The chain is built from TRBV18 and TRBJ1-6, with a possible D match to TRBD1 (5 bases). This CDR3 region has 13 residues. Germline V gene lookup returns CDR1 KGHSH and CDR2 LQKENI. V was trimmed by 3 bases and J by 11 bases, leaving 11 bases between them. The DNA of the CDR3 is TGTGCCAGCTCACCCGGGACGGGGACACCCCTCCACTTT. Residues: CASSPGTGTPLHF.

The chain joins TRBV6-2 or TRBV6-3 to TRBJ2-7, with 7 bases fitting TRBD2. Germline-derived CDR1 and CDR2 are MNHEY and SVGEGT. CDR3 length equals 15 residues. V lost 5 bases to trimming and J lost 0 bases; unmatched junction nucleotides: 7. The CDR3 DNA is TGTGCCAGCAGTCAGGGAGGGAGAAGCTCCTACGAGCAGTACTTC. Protein: CASSQGGRSSYEQYF.

The gene calls are TRBV9 and TRBJ1-2; a possible D gene is TRBD1 (5 bases). Per germline, CDR1 SGDLS and CDR2 YYNGEE. The CDR3 totals 14 residues. The ends were cut back, 0 bases at V and 9 bases at J, with 15 bases in the middle. The CDR3 loop reads CASSVEGSWGSYTF. In nucleotides, the CDR3 is TGTGCCAGCAGCGTAGAGGGCTCGTGGGGGAGCTACACCTTC. The full variable domain, its missing parts supplied by reference TRBV9 and TRBJ1-2, is DSGVTQTPKHLITATGQRVTLRCSPRSGDLSVYWYQQSLDQGLQFLIQYYNGEERAKGNILERFSAQQFPDLHSELNLSSLELGDSALYFCASSVEGSWGSYTFGSGTRLTVV.

This chain connects TRBV25-1 to TRBJ2-3; D ambiguous. From germline, CDR1 is MGHDK and CDR2 SYGVNS. This CDR3 comprises 15 residues. V was shortened by 1 base and J by 0 bases, with 8 bases between the two germline ends. The DNA for the CDR3 is TGTGCCAGCAGTGAATTTGGCCGTAGCACAGATACGCAGTATTTT. Residues: CASSEFGRSTDTQYF.

V is TRBV4-2 and J is TRBJ2-5, with 8 nucleotides matching TRBD2. Trimming cost V 4 bases and J 2 bases; bases outside gene matches: 6. The CDR3 is 15 amino acids. Per the germline V gene, CDR1 is LGHNA and CDR2 is YNFKEQ. CDR3 loop: CASSLAGGPQETQYF. As DNA, the CDR3 is TGTGCCAGCAGCCTTGCGGGGGGTCCTCAAGAGACCCAGTACTTC.

This chain connects TRBV29-1 to TRBJ2-5; possible D gene TRBD2, 6 bases. The V gene's germline CDR1 is SQVTM and CDR2 ANQGSEA. This CDR3 is built from 13 residues. Trimming took 5 bases from V and 4 from J, leaving 14 bases between them. The chain's CDR3 is CSVSFVGGETQYF. The CDR3 DNA sequence: TGCAGCGTTTCCTTCGTCGGGGGAGAGACCCAGTACTTC.

The chain carries TRBV27 and TRBJ1-1; 9 bases align to TRBD1. V shed 3 bases, J shed 2 bases, and the junction held 1 base outside the gene matches. Germline V gene sequence: CDR1 MNHEY, CDR2 SMNVEV (reference sequence). The CDR3 consists of 14 residues. Here the CDR3 reads CASSFTGGNTEAFF. In DNA form, the CDR3 reads TGTGCCAGCAGTTTTACAGGGGGCAACACTGAAGCTTTCTTT.

The chain employs TRBV30 and TRBJ1-5, with 9 bases aligning to TRBD1. Germline values: CDR1 GTSNPN, CDR2 SVGIG (reference sequence). The CDR3 length is 15 residues. Trimming cost V 1 base and J 4 bases; bases outside gene matches: 5. In DNA, the CDR3 is TGTGCCTGGAGTGGCCATGGGACAGGGAATCAGCCCCAGCATTTT. This translates into CAWSGHGTGNQPQHF.

The chain couples TRBV15 to TRBJ2-5; TRBD2 might be the D (5 bases). V gave up 4 bases and J gave up 4 bases, with 16 bases separating them. Germline CDR1 is LNHNV and CDR2 is YYDKDF (reference sequence). This CDR3 comprises 15 residues. CDR3 protein: CATSNWRVEGETQYF. DNA of the CDR3: TGTGCCACCAGCAATTGGCGAGTCGAGGGAGAGACCCAGTACTTC.

J is TRBJ2-7 and V is TRBV20-1; TRBD2 matches at 10 bases. There are 15 residues in the CDR3. The V gene end was trimmed by 6 bases and the J gene end by 0 bases; junction bases not matched to a gene: 8. Germline V gene data show CDR1 as DFQATT and CDR2 as SNEGSKA (reference sequence). The CDR3 DNA reads TGCAGTGCCACCCATAGCGGGGGGTCCTCCTACGAGCAGTACTTC. It is translated as CSATHSGGSSYEQYF.

V usage is TRBV29-1 and J usage is TRBJ2-1, with 9 bases fitting TRBD2. Germline CDR1 and CDR2: SQVTM and ANQGSEA. Unmatched junction bases numbered 5, after V lost 4 bases and J lost 7 bases. This CDR3 region has 13 residues. CDR3: CSVAGLAWNEQFF. CDR3 coding DNA: TGCAGCGTTGCGGGACTAGCATGGAATGAGCAGTTCTTC.

V usage is TRBV7-9 and J usage is TRBJ2-5, with D uncertain. This CDR3 spans 12 amino acids. Germline assignment: CDR1 SEHNR and CDR2 FQNEAQ (reference sequence). Trimming took off 8 bases at V and 1 base at J, with 8 bases between the two ends. CDR3 protein: CASHTSQETQYF. In nucleotides, the CDR3 is TGTGCCAGCCATACAAGCCAAGAGACCCAGTACTTC. The full variable domain, rest sourced from reference TRBV7-9 and TRBJ2-5, is DTGVSQNPRHKITKRGQNVTFRCDPISEHNRLYWYRQTLGQGPEFLTYFQNEAQLEKSRLLSDRFSAERPKGSFSTLEIQRTEQGDSAMYLCASHTSQETQYFGPGTRLLVL.

This sequence joins TRBV5-5 and TRBJ2-2; D possibly corresponds to TRBD2 (5 bases). The germline CDR1 and CDR2 sequences are SGHKS and YYEKEE (reference sequence). V was cut by 2 bases and J by 0 bases, with 11 bases left in between. The CDR3 sequence is 16 residues long. The CDR3 is CASSFWENANTGELFF. DNA for the CDR3: TGTGCCAGCAGCTTTTGGGAGAACGCGAACACCGGGGAGCTGTTTTTT. The full variable domain, rest sourced from reference TRBV5-5 and TRBJ2-2, is DAGVTQSPTHLIKTRGQQVTLRCSPISGHKSVSWYQQVLGQGPQFIFQYYEKEERGRGNFPDRFSARQFPNYSSELNVNALLLGDSALYLCASSFWENANTGELFFGEGSRLTVL.

This clonotype appeared a few times. V gene TRBV7-2 combines with J gene TRBJ2-5, with TRBD2 matching over 10 bases. CDR1 and CDR2 from the germline V gene are SGHTA and FQGNSA. The CDR3 sequence is 16 residues long. The trim removed 1 base at V and 4 bases at J, leaving 6 bases unmatched. The CDR3 loop is CASSLVASGGGETQYF. For the CDR3, the DNA is TGTGCCAGCAGCTTAGTGGCTAGCGGGGGAGGAGAGACCCAGTACTTC.

The chain recombines TRBV12-3 or TRBV12-4 with TRBJ1-6; D unclear. The CDR3 has 15 residues. The germline V and J ends were trimmed by 3 bases and 9 bases, with 15 bases remaining between them. This CDR3 is CASSLIMGSGSPLHF. The CDR3 DNA reads TGTGCCAGCAGTTTGATAATGGGGTCGGGTTCACCCCTCCACTTT.

This clonotype was found once. J is TRBJ2-1 and V is TRBV7-9; D gene ambiguous. The V and J ends lost 1 base and 9 bases respectively, with 13 bases between them. The CDR3 totals 14 residues. The germline V gene encodes CDR1 SEHNR and CDR2 FQNEAQ (reference sequence). The CDR3 is CASSLEHGSIEQFF. The CDR3 DNA reads as TGTGCCAGCAGCTTAGAACATGGAAGCATTGAGCAGTTCTTC.

This clonotype was seen a single time. For the CDR3, the DNA is TGCAGTGCCCGGGGCCTCCCACCCCAAGAGACCCAGTACTTC. It specifies CSARGLPPQETQYF. The chain has TRBV20-1 and TRBJ2-5; either TRBD1 or TRBD2 may fit D (5 bases each). Germline V gene data show CDR1 as DFQATT and CDR2 as SNEGSKA (reference sequence). The CDR3 is made up of 14 amino acids. The V and J ends lost 6 bases and 1 base respectively, with 15 bases between them.

CDR3 region: CASRQGNEKLFF. The CDR3 nucleotides are TGTGCCAGCAGACAAGGAAATGAAAAACTGTTTTTT. The chain is built from TRBV12-3 or TRBV12-4 and TRBJ1-4; D gene uncertain. V lost 6 bases and J 5 bases, leaving 7 bases between the germline ends. This CDR3 has 12 amino acids.

The genes are TRBV7-2 and TRBJ1-5, with 7 bases aligning to TRBD1. V trimming: 5 bases; J trimming: 2 bases; junction bases outside the gene matches: 6. Germline V CDR1 and CDR2: SGHTA, FQGNSA. This CDR3 has 15 residues. CDR3: CASSNRQGGNQPQHF. DNA of the CDR3: TGTGCCAGCAGCAACAGACAGGGTGGCAATCAGCCCCAGCATTTT.